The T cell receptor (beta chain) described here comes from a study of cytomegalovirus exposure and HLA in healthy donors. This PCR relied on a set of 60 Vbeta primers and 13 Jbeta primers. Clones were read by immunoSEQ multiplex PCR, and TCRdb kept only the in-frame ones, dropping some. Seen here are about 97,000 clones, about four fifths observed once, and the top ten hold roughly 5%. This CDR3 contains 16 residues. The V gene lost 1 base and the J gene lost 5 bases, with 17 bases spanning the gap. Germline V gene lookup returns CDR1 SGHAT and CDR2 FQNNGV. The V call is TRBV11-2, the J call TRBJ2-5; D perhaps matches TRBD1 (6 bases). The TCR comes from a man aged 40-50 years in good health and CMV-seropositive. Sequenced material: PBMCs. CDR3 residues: CASSLGGSYTGETQYF. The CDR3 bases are TGTGCCAGCAGCTTAGGGGGCTCTTATACAGGGGAGACCCAGTACTTC.